The 12 T cell receptor beta chains presented below share a single source sample, sequenced in a study of cytomegalovirus exposure and HLA in healthy donors. PCR amplification relied on 60 Vbeta primers (plus 13 Jbeta primers). TCRdb's copy holds only in-frame clones and misses some; the assay was immunoSEQ multiplex PCR. The profile shows roughly 150,000 clones, about 81% of them singletons. Sequencing was carried out using PBMCs. The receptors stem from a man aged 25 to 45 in good health and CMV-seronegative.

DNA for the CDR3: TGTGCCAGCAGTCCGACAGGGGGGTCCCACGAGCAGTACTTC. Protein sequence: CASSPTGGSHEQYF. The V gene is TRBV7-9, the J gene TRBJ2-7, with 9 positions matching TRBD1. In germline, CDR1 is SEHNR, CDR2 FQNEAQ (reference sequence). The CDR3 is 14 residues long. The V gene end was trimmed by 6 bases and the J gene end by 5 bases; junction bases not matched to a gene: 8.

V is TRBV28 and J is TRBJ2-2; possible D gene TRBD2, 5 bases. The CDR3 consists of 14 residues. Germline V lookup: CDR1 MDHEN, CDR2 SYDVKM. Between the trimmed V and J ends, which lost 7 bases and 7 bases, there was a span of 16 bases. CDR3: CASKGGLGFGELFF. CDR3 bases: TGTGCCAGCAAAGGCGGGTTGGGATTCGGGGAGCTGTTTTTT.

This sequence joins TRBV28 and TRBJ1-5; perhaps TRBD1 as D (5 bases). This CDR3 contains 14 residues. Germline V gives CDR1 MDHEN, CDR2 SYDVKM. V lost 5 bases and J lost 6, with 14 bases in between. The CDR3 DNA reads as TGTGCCAGCAGTGGAGGGGCGGGGGTTCAGCCCCAGCATTTT. Translating gives CASSGGAGVQPQHF.

The V call is TRBV13, the J call TRBJ1-6; no clear D gene. The CDR3 spans 16 residues. Germline lookup yields CDR1 PRHDT and CDR2 FYEKMQ (reference sequence). Trimming removed 4 bases from V and 0 bases from J, with 10 bases in between. This CDR3 reads CASSSYPSSYNSPLHF. CDR3 in DNA: TGTGCCAGCAGCTCCTACCCGAGCTCCTATAATTCACCCCTCCACTTT.

V and J are TRBV7-9 and TRBJ2-5; 8 bases fit TRBD1. CDR3 length equals 15 residues. Germline V CDR1 and CDR2: SEHNR, FQNEAQ (reference sequence). The V segment lost 5 bases and the J segment 3 bases; nucleotides outside the gene matches: 8. This CDR3 reads CASSPTGGGEETQYF. CDR3 nucleotide sequence: TGTGCCAGCAGCCCAACAGGGGGAGGAGAAGAGACCCAGTACTTC.

The sample holds many counts of this clone. This sequence joins TRBV6-5 and TRBJ1-5; D gene ambiguous. Trimming cost V 6 bases and J 4 bases, with 13 bases left between them. The CDR3 loop spans 14 amino acids. Looked up from germline, CDR1 is MNHEY and CDR2 is SVGAGI. The CDR3, as DNA: TGTGCCAGCAGCCGTAAGGGAGCTAATCAGCCCCAGCATTTT. It translates to CASSRKGANQPQHF.

This clone was seen more than once but under ten times. The chain employs TRBV29-1 and TRBJ2-1; 7 bases line up with TRBD1. In germline, CDR1 is SQVTM, CDR2 ANQGSEA. The V gene end was trimmed by 5 bases and the J gene end by 8 bases; junction bases not matched to a gene: 6. The CDR3 runs to 12 residues. The CDR3 bases are TGCAGCGTTTATATAGGGGGCGATGAGCAGTTCTTC. This sequence encodes CSVYIGGDEQFF.

A few counts support this clone. This sequence joins TRBV25-1 and TRBJ2-5; the match to TRBD1 covers 9 bases. Per germline, CDR1 MGHDK and CDR2 SYGVNS. The CDR3 consists of 14 residues. V gave up 9 bases and J gave up 5 bases; unmatched junction bases: 10. The CDR3 coding sequence is TGTGCCAGTGGGGACAGGGCGTTAGGGGAGACCCAGTACTTC. Its protein product is CASGDRALGETQYF.

This chain uses TRBV5-1 with TRBJ2-2, with D hard to call. The CDR3 length is 14 residues. Germline V gives CDR1 SGHRS, CDR2 YFSETQ. The V end was cut by 3 bases, the J end by 2 bases, with 8 bases between. For the CDR3, the DNA is TGCGCCAGCAGCTCAACAGCAAACACCGGGGAGCTGTTTTTT. It yields the protein CASSSTANTGELFF.

The chain is built from TRBV6-5 and TRBJ2-6; D unclear. The CDR3 totals 16 residues. Trimming took off 3 bases at V and 2 bases at J, with 11 bases between the two ends. Germline V CDR1 and CDR2: MNHEY, SVGAGI. The CDR3 loop is CASSYQVSAGANVLTF. In DNA, the CDR3 is TGTGCCAGCAGTTATCAGGTCTCGGCTGGGGCCAACGTCCTGACTTTC.

Here the CDR3 DNA reads TGCGCCAGCAGCCAAGTAGCGGGCGTCGAGCAGTACTTC. This codes for CASSQVAGVEQYF. This chain connects TRBV4-1 to TRBJ2-7, with TRBD2 matching 7 bases. The CDR3 has 13 residues. J gave up 6 bases and V 1 base, and 3 bases lay outside the gene matches. Germline CDR1 and CDR2: MGHRA and YSYEKL.

The chain couples TRBV14 to TRBJ1-4; possibly TRBD1 for D (6 bases). Germline V CDR1 and CDR2: SGHDN, FVKESK. V lost 0 bases and J 4 bases, leaving 15 bases between the germline ends. This CDR3 is built from 17 residues. The CDR3 is CASSQEAQGYYNEKLFF. The CDR3 bases are TGTGCCAGCAGCCAAGAGGCCCAGGGGTACTATAATGAAAAACTGTTTTTT.